What follows is one T cell receptor beta chain and its context. The antigen is undetermined. This sample stems from a study of blood T cells in healthy people across ages. Broader study findings: Estimates of diversity drawn from one million T cells were considered underestimates.

The use of a sample-barcoded 5' primer and a J-beta primer mix characterized a second PCR of about 7 to 12 cycles. All cDNA molecules were each tagged by a template-switch adaptor with 12 random nucleotides. TCRdb processed the 5' RACE reads anew with MiXCR; each CDR3 protein has one entry. The sample contains 800,000 to 1,000,000 distinct CDR3 sequences, approximately 49% of which appear only once. The sequencing input was blood. This clonotype was sampled from a man aged 30-40 years in good health.

CDR3 sequence reads: CSVEVDGYTF. The DNA of the CDR3 is TGCAGCGTTGAGGTGGATGGCTACACCTTC. This sequence joins TRBV29-1 and TRBJ1-2, with D hard to call. The CDR3 is 10 residues long. Looked up from germline, CDR1 is SQVTM and CDR2 is ANQGSEA. V lost 3 bases to trimming and J lost 6 bases, with 5 bases between them. Based on the CDR3 plus reference TRBV29-1 and TRBJ1-2, the full variable domain is SAVISQKPSRDICQRGTSLTIQCQVDSQVTMMFWYRQQPGQSLTLIATANQGSEATYESGFVIDKFPISRPNLTFSTLTVSNMSPEDSSIYLCSVEVDGYTFGSGTRLTVV.